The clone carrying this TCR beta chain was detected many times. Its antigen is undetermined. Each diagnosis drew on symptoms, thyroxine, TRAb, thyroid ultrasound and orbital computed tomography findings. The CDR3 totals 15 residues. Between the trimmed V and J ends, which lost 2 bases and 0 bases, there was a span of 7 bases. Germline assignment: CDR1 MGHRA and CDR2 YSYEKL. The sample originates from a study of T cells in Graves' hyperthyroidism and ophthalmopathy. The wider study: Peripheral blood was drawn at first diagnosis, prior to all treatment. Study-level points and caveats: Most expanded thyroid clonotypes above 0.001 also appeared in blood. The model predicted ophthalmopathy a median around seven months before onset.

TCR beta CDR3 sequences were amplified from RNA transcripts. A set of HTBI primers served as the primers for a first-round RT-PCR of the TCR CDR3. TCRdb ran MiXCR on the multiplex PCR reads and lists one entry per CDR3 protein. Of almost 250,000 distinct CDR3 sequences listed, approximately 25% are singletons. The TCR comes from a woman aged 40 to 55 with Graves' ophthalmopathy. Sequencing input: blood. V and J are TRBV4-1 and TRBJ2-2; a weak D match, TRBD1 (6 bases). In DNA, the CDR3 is TGCGCCAGCAGCCAAACAGGGCCGAACACCGGGGAGCTGTTTTTT. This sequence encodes CASSQTGPNTGELFF.